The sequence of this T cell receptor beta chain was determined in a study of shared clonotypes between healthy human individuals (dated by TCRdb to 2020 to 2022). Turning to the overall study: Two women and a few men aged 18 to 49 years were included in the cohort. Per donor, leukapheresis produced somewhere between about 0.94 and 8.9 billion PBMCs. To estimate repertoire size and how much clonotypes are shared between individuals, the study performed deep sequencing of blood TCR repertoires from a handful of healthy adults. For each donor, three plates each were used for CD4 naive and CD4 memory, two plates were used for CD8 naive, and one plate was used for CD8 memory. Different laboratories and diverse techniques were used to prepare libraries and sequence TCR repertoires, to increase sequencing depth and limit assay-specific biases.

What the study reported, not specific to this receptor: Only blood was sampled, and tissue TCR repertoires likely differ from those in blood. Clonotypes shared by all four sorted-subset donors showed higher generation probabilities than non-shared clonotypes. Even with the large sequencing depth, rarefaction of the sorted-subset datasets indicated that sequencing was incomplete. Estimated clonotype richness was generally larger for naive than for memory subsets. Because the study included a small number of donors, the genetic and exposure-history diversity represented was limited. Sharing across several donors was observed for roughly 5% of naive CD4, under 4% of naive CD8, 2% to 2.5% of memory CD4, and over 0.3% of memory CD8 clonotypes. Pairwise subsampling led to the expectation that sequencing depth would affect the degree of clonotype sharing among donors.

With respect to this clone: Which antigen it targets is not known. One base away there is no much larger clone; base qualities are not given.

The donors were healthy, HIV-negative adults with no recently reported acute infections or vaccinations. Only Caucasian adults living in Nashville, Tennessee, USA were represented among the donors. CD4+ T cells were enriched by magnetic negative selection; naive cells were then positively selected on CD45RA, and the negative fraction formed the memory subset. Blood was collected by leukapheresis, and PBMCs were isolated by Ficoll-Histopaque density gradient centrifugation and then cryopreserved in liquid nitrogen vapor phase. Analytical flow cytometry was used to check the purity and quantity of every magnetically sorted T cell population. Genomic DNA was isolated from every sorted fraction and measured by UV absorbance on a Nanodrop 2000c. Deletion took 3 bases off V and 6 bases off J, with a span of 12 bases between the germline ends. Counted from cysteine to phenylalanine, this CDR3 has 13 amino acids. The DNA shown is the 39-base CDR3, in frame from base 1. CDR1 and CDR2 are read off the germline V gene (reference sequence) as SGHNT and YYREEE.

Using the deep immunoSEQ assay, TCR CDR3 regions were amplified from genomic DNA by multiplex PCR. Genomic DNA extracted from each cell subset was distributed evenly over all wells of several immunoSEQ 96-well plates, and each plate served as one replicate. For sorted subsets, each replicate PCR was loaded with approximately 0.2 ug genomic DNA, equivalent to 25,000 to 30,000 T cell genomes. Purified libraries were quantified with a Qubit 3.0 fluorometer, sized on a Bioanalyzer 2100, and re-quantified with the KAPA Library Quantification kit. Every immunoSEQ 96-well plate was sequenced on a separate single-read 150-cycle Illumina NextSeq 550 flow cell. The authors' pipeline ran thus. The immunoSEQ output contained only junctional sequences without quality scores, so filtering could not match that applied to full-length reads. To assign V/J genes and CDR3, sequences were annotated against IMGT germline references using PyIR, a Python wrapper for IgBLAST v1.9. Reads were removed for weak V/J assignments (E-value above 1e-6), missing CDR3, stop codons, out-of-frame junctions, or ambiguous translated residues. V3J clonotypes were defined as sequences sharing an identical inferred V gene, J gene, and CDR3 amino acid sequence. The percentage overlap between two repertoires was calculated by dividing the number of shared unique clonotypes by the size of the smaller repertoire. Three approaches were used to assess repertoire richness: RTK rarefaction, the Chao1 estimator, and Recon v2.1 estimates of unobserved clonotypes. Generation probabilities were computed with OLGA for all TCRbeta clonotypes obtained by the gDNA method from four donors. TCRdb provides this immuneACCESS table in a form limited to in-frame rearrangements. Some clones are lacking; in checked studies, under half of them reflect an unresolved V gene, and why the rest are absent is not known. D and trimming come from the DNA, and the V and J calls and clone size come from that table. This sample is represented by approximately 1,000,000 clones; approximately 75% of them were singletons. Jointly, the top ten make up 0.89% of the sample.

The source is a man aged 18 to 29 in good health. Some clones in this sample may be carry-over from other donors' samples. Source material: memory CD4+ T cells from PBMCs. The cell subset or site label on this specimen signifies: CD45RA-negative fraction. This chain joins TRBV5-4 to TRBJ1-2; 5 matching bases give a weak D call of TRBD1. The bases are TGTGCCAGCAGCTCGCCGGGGCCCGATGGCTACACCTTC. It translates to CASSSPGPDGYTF. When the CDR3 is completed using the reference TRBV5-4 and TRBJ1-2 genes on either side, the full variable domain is ETGVTQSPTHLIKTRGQQVTLRCSSQSGHNTVSWYQQALGQGPQFIFQYYREEENGRGNFPPRFSGLQFPNYSSELNVNALELDDSALYLCASSSPGPDGYTFGSGTRLTVV.